What follows are 27 T cell receptor beta chains derived from one specimen sequenced in a study of a mutant IDH1 vaccine in newly diagnosed glioma. Antigens for these TCRs are unknown. Clones were read by immunoSEQ multiplex PCR, and TCRdb kept only the in-frame ones, dropping some. The data contain some 50,000 clones, less than 75% of them singletons. Time point meaning: week 47, end of study. Every vaccination contained 300 ug of the mutant IDH1 20-mer peptide and was paired with topical imiquimod. Specimen: peripheral blood mononuclear cells (PBMCs), collected from a glioma patient whose treatment included an IDH1 peptide vaccine. All receptors come from a man in his forties with glioma. Some clones in this sample may be carry-over from other donors' samples.

The V and J genes are TRBV5-8 and TRBJ1-2, with 9 bases lining up with TRBD1. The CDR3 runs 17 residues. Germline values: CDR1 SGHTS, CDR2 YDEGEE. Unmatched junction bases numbered 11, after V lost 1 base and J lost 4 bases. Here the CDR3 reads CASSLPFADRGLYGYTF. The CDR3 nucleotides read TGTGCCAGCAGCTTGCCTTTCGCGGACAGGGGCCTCTATGGCTACACCTTC. The full variable domain, rest sourced from reference TRBV5-8 and TRBJ1-2, is EAGVTQSPTHLIKTRGQQATLRCSPISGHTSVYWYQQALGLGLQFLLWYDEGEERNRGNFPPRFSGRQFPNYSSELNVNALELEDSALYLCASSLPFADRGLYGYTFGSGTRLTVV.

This chain's CDR3 is CASSYSPLNYGYTF. The CDR3 nucleotides read TGTGCCAGCAGTTATTCCCCCTTAAACTATGGCTACACCTTC. This chain uses TRBV6-6 with TRBJ1-2; D ambiguous. This CDR3 comprises 14 residues. The germline CDR1 and CDR2 sequences are MNHNY and SVGAGI (reference sequence). Trimming cost V 3 bases and J 2 bases, with 10 bases left between them.

V gene TRBV29-1 combines with J gene TRBJ2-2, with D perhaps assigned TRBD1 or TRBD2 (5 bases each). V lost 4 bases to trimming and J lost 2 bases, with 14 bases between them. The CDR3 runs 15 residues. CDR1 and CDR2 from the germline V gene are SQVTM and ANQGSEA. For the CDR3, the DNA is TGCAGCGTTGGTGGGACCGAGGAAAACACCGGGGAGCTGTTTTTT. It translates to CSVGGTEENTGELFF.

The chain uses TRBV18 and TRBJ1-6; no clear D gene. The CDR3 extends over 14 amino acids. V lost 6 bases and J lost 0, with 6 bases in between. Per germline, CDR1 KGHSH and CDR2 LQKENI. The CDR3 reads CASSQSSYNSPLHF. The CDR3 nucleotides are TGTGCCAGCTCTCAAAGCTCCTATAATTCACCCCTCCACTTT. Complete variable domain (other parts from reference TRBV18 and TRBJ1-6): NAGVMQNPRHLVRRRGQEARLRCSPMKGHSHVYWYRQLPEEGLKFMVYLQKENIIDESGMPKERFSAEFPKEGPSILRIQQVVRGDSAAYFCASSQSSYNSPLHFGNGTRLTVT.

This clone was detected a few times. V is TRBV9 and J is TRBJ1-1, with a weak D call TRBD1 (5 bases). V lost 6 bases and J 5 bases, leaving 14 bases between the germline ends. The CDR3 consists of 13 residues. Germline V gene sequence: CDR1 SGDLS, CDR2 YYNGEE. CDR3 residues: CASTKSGGTEAFF. The CDR3 region has the DNA TGTGCCAGCACCAAAAGCGGGGGGACTGAAGCTTTCTTT.

The chain carries TRBV25-1 and TRBJ2-5; TRBD2 is a possible D gene (7 bases). The CDR3 sequence is 16 residues long. The germline gives CDR1 MGHDK, CDR2 SYGVNS. V was clipped by 1 base and J by 1 base, with 13 bases between them. CDR3 protein: CASSESRGGGQETQYF. In DNA, the CDR3 is TGTGCCAGCAGTGAATCCAGGGGAGGGGGCCAAGAGACCCAGTACTTC.

The genes are TRBV6-5 and TRBJ1-1; the D gene is possibly TRBD1 (5 bases). With 8 bases removed from V and 1 base from J, the gap between germline ends came to 14 bases. This CDR3 has 14 amino acids. Per germline, CDR1 MNHEY and CDR2 SVGAGI. The CDR3 region has the DNA TGTGCCAGCCGGCGGGGGGACCGGAACACTGAAGCTTTCTTT. Amino acid sequence: CASRRGDRNTEAFF.

This clone was seen only once. V is TRBV6-5 and J is TRBJ2-7, with TRBD2 matching 15 bases. With 5 bases clipped from V and 6 bases from J, the junction kept 5 bases outside the gene matches. The length of the CDR3 is 15 residues. Germline lookup yields CDR1 MNHEY and CDR2 SVGAGI. This CDR3 is CASSRTSGGAAEQYF. The CDR3 nucleotides read TGTGCCAGCAGTCGGACTAGCGGGGGGGCAGCCGAGCAGTACTTC.

The gene calls are TRBV6-5 and TRBJ1-3; no firm D call. Looked up from germline, CDR1 is MNHEY and CDR2 is SVGAGI. V shed 6 bases and J shed 0 bases, with 6 bases lying between them. The CDR3 contains 13 residues. The DNA for the CDR3 is TGTGCCAGCAGCCCTCCCTCTGGAAACACCATATATTTT. Protein sequence: CASSPPSGNTIYF.

The chain joins TRBV5-1 to TRBJ2-7, with D perhaps given as TRBD1 or TRBD2 (6 bases each). The germline V gene encodes CDR1 SGHRS and CDR2 YFSETQ. Trimming took 0 bases from V and 6 from J, leaving 19 bases between them. CDR3 size: 16 residues. Here the CDR3 reads CASSLATGGEPGEQYF. The CDR3 region has the DNA TGCGCCAGCAGCTTGGCGACAGGAGGGGAACCAGGCGAGCAGTACTTC.

The chain has TRBV27 and TRBJ1-1; D is ambiguous. With 1 base removed from V and 4 bases from J, the gap between germline ends came to 7 bases. The CDR3 is made up of 13 amino acids. The germline gives CDR1 MNHEY, CDR2 SMNVEV (reference sequence). The CDR3 bases are TGTGCCAGCAGTTTATATTTGGGCACTGAAGCTTTCTTT. Translation: CASSLYLGTEAFF.

In its sample, this clone was seen a few times. The chain recombines TRBV4-1 with TRBJ1-2, with D possibly matching TRBD1 (5 bases). The germline V gene has CDR1 MGHRA and CDR2 YSYEKL. The V and J ends lost 4 bases and 5 bases respectively, with 17 bases between them. This CDR3 contains 15 residues. CDR3 in DNA: TGCGCCAGCAGCCCGGGGACCGGGAAAACTTATGGCTACACCTTC. Protein product: CASSPGTGKTYGYTF.

The chain couples TRBV30 to TRBJ2-7; D is possibly TRBD1 or TRBD2 (6 bases each). The CDR3 has 15 residues. Germline values: CDR1 GTSNPN, CDR2 SVGIG (reference sequence). Trimming shortened V by 3 bases and J by 1 base, and 16 bases separated the two germline ends. The CDR3 reads CAWRGGQGLSYEQYF. The CDR3 DNA is TGTGCCTGGAGAGGGGGGCAGGGGCTATCCTACGAGCAGTACTTC.

This clone was recorded once. This chain joins TRBV23-1 and TRBJ2-1; TRBD2 might be the D (6 bases). TRBV23-1 is an ORF, with its function uncertain. Trimming removed 8 bases at V and 9 bases at J, with 17 bases between. The CDR3 is 13 residues long. CDR3 nucleotide sequence: TGCGCCAGCGACCGGGACTGGGGACTTGAGCAGTTCTTC. Translating gives CASDRDWGLEQFF.

The gene calls are TRBV5-6 and TRBJ2-1; D possibly uses TRBD1 or TRBD2 (5 bases each). Trimming removed 3 bases at V and 8 bases at J, with 15 bases between. CDR3 length: 14 residues. Germline values: CDR1 SGHDT, CDR2 YYEEEE. CDR3 loop: CASSYSGARYEQFF. Here the CDR3 DNA reads TGTGCCAGCAGCTATTCCGGGGCCCGCTATGAGCAGTTCTTC.

This clone turned up a few times. The rearrangement joins TRBV19 to TRBJ1-1; 7 bases are shared with TRBD1. Germline V CDR1 and CDR2: LNHDA, SQIVND (reference sequence). This CDR3 region has 15 residues. With V trimmed by 5 bases and J by 0 bases, 6 bases remained unmatched. In DNA form, the CDR3 reads TGTGCCAGTAGTCTTTCAGGGGGGATGAACACTGAAGCTTTCTTT. As protein: CASSLSGGMNTEAFF. The whole variable domain, filled in from reference TRBV19 and TRBJ1-1, reads DGGITQSPKYLFRKEGQNVTLSCEQNLNHDAMYWYRQDPGQGLRLIYYSQIVNDFQKGDIAEGYSVSREKKESFPLTVTSAQKNPTAFYLCASSLSGGMNTEAFFGQGTRLTVV.

V gene TRBV7-2 combines with J gene TRBJ2-7; maybe TRBD2 (6 bases). Trimming stripped 3 bases from V and 6 bases from J, with 15 bases between. The CDR3 is made up of 14 amino acids. The germline V gene has CDR1 SGHTA and CDR2 FQGNSA. CDR3 DNA sequence: TGTGCCAGCAGCTTTATGGGGGGAACTACCGAGCAGTACTTC. Its protein product is CASSFMGGTTEQYF. Using reference TRBV7-2 and TRBJ2-7 for the parts outside the CDR3, the full variable domain is GAGVSQSPSNKVTEKGKDVELRCDPISGHTALYWYRQSLGQGLEFLIYFQGNSAPDKSGLPSDRFSAERTGGSVSTLTIQRTQQEDSAVYLCASSFMGGTTEQYFGPGTRLTVT.

The chain employs TRBV6-5 and TRBJ1-4; 7 positions match TRBD1. Germline assignment: CDR1 MNHEY and CDR2 SVGAGI. J lost 0 bases, V lost 7 bases, and 5 bases had no gene match. CDR3 length: 15 amino acids. The CDR3 DNA is TGTGCCAGCAAAGCCCAGGGGGCAACTAATGAAAAACTGTTTTTT. The encoded protein is CASKAQGATNEKLFF.

The chain carries TRBV19 and TRBJ1-1; 11 bases match TRBD1. The germline V gene has CDR1 LNHDA and CDR2 SQIVND (reference sequence). J lost 8 bases, V lost 5 bases, and 16 bases had no gene match. The CDR3 has 17 amino acids. The chain's CDR3 is CASSALNRDRGGLEAFF. CDR3 nucleotide sequence: TGTGCCAGTAGTGCGCTAAATCGGGACAGGGGGGGACTAGAAGCTTTCTTT.

This clone was detected a few times. The chain couples TRBV4-1 to TRBJ2-7; possibly TRBD1 for D (5 bases). CDR3 size: 16 residues. The ends were cut back, 0 bases at V and 6 bases at J, with 18 bases in the middle. Germline CDR1 reads MGHRA; CDR2 reads YSYEKL. The CDR3 nucleotides are TGCGCCAGCAGCCAAGATTCTATAGGGGCCCTATCCGAGCAGTACTTC. Its protein is CASSQDSIGALSEQYF.

In the case of this clone: The junction shows a germline mismatch at one end, possibly a read error. The rearrangement links TRBV30 to TRBJ1-1, with D possibly matching TRBD1 (6 bases). Germline CDR1 and CDR2: GTSNPN and SVGIG (reference sequence). The CDR3 is 15 residues long. In DNA, the CDR3 is TGTGCCCGGAGCCTTAACAGGGCCATGAACACTGAAGCTTTCTTT. It is translated as CARSLNRAMNTEAFF.

This clone has a handful of counts. This chain joins TRBV12-5 and TRBJ2-3; 15 bases map to TRBD2. The trim removed 0 bases at V and 3 bases at J, leaving 4 bases unmatched. The CDR3 is 18 residues long. Per germline, CDR1 LGHNT and CDR2 FRNRAP. CDR3 region: CASGLVRTSGGATDTQYF. The CDR3 DNA reads as TGTGCTAGTGGTTTGGTACGGACTAGCGGGGGGGCTACAGATACGCAGTATTTT.

The chain joins TRBV2 to TRBJ2-1; 7 bases align to TRBD2. The V and J ends lost 4 bases and 3 bases, in that order; junction bases with no gene match: 3. This CDR3 has 14 residues. From germline, CDR1 is SNHLY and CDR2 FYNNEI. The CDR3 DNA is TGTGCCAGCAGTGTATCTAGCGGCTACAATGAGCAGTTCTTC. It encodes CASSVSSGYNEQFF.

This clone was seen more than once but under ten times. V and J are TRBV9 and TRBJ2-7; 11 bases are shared with TRBD1. Looked up from germline, CDR1 is SGDLS and CDR2 is YYNGEE. The CDR3 is 17 residues long. V lost 0 bases and J lost 5; bases outside the gene matches: 10. The CDR3 region has the DNA TGTGCCAGCAGCGTAGCTTCCGGGACAGGGGGTTTCAACGAGCAGTACTTC. Encoded protein: CASSVASGTGGFNEQYF.

Only a few counts were recorded for this clone. The rearrangement links TRBV29-1 to TRBJ1-1; no clear D. Trimming removed 7 bases at V and 2 bases at J, with 14 bases between. The CDR3 spans 13 residues. The germline CDR1 and CDR2 sequences are SQVTM and ANQGSEA. As DNA, the CDR3 is TGCAGCGGCGGAAGGGAGGTTAACACTGAAGCTTTCTTT. Its translation is CSGGREVNTEAFF.

This clone was seen repeatedly, ten times or more. V gene TRBV6-6 combines with J gene TRBJ2-7, with 9 positions matching TRBD1. Germline-derived CDR1 and CDR2 are MNHNY and SVGAGI (reference sequence). The CDR3 consists of 15 residues. V shed 8 bases, J shed 1 base, and the junction held 9 bases outside the gene matches. The CDR3 protein is CASSPGQGFSYEQYF. The DNA of the CDR3 is TGTGCCAGCTCCCCGGGACAGGGCTTTTCCTACGAGCAGTACTTC.

The chain is built from TRBV5-1 and TRBJ2-2, with D unresolved. The CDR3 is made up of 15 amino acids. Per the germline V gene, CDR1 is SGHRS and CDR2 is YFSETQ. Between the trimmed V and J ends, which lost 0 bases and 0 bases, there was a span of 6 bases. The DNA of the CDR3 is TGCGCCAGCAGCTTGGCCAGAACGAACACCGGGGAGCTGTTTTTT. Protein: CASSLARTNTGELFF.